This entry lists 12 T cell receptor beta chains sequenced from one sample in a study of T-cell memory formation after mild COVID-19. In TCRdb, the 5' RACE reads were re-called with MiXCR into one record per CDR3 protein. The table lists hundreds of thousands of distinct CDR3 sequences, about 15% of them singletons. Sequenced input: PBMCs or a T cell subset sorted from them (not recorded which). The receptors here all came from a man younger than 30 who had mild COVID-19 (a few samples of this study predate the infection). Cell type and time point are not known.

This clonotype has just a few counts. J is TRBJ1-2 and V is TRBV12-3 or TRBV12-4, with 9 nucleotides matching TRBD1. V dropped 8 bases and J dropped 2; count of bases not matched to a gene: 0. The CDR3 length is 12 residues. The CDR3 sequence is CASGQGNYGYTF. The DNA of the CDR3 is TGTGCCAGCGGACAGGGGAACTATGGCTACACCTTC.

The chain carries TRBV4-1 and TRBJ2-5; 9 bases align to TRBD1. The germline gives CDR1 MGHRA, CDR2 YSYEKL. The CDR3 is made up of 14 amino acids. Germline trimming cut 5 bases from V and 5 bases from J; bases unmatched to any gene: 6. The CDR3 is CASSVGTGKETQYF. As DNA, the CDR3 is TGCGCCAGCAGCGTCGGGACAGGGAAGGAGACCCAGTACTTC.

V is TRBV5-1 and J is TRBJ2-1, with D possibly TRBD2 on 6 matching bases. Germline assignment: CDR1 SGHRS and CDR2 YFSETQ. Trimming took off 3 bases at V and 1 base at J, with 14 bases between the two ends. The CDR3 length is 16 residues. CDR3 residues: CASSSAGRSSYNEQFF. In DNA form, the CDR3 reads TGCGCCAGCAGCTCTGCAGGGAGGTCGTCCTACAATGAGCAGTTCTTC.

This clonotype turned up a few times. V and J are TRBV12-3 or TRBV12-4 and TRBJ1-2; possibly TRBD1 for D (5 bases). The CDR3 sequence is 14 residues long. The V and J ends lost 3 bases and 5 bases respectively, with 13 bases between them. CDR3 nucleotides: TGTGCCAGCAGTTTTGGGCGGGAGGGGTATGGCTACACCTTC. This codes for CASSFGREGYGYTF.

This chain's CDR3 is CASSFVAGELFF. The DNA for the CDR3 is TGTGCCAGCAGCTTCGTTGCCGGGGAGCTGTTTTTT. The chain uses TRBV11-2 and TRBJ2-2, with unresolved D. Germline V gene lookup returns CDR1 SGHAT and CDR2 FQNNGV. This CDR3 comprises 12 residues. The germline V and J ends were trimmed by 3 bases and 6 bases, with 5 bases remaining between them.

In this sample, this clonotype turned up a few times. The V and J genes are TRBV5-6 and TRBJ1-2; D is perhaps TRBD1 (5 bases). Germline V CDR1 and CDR2: SGHDT, YYEEEE. The CDR3 extends over 13 amino acids. The V and J ends lost 6 bases and 3 bases respectively, with 12 bases between them. CDR3 region: CASTSGVDYGYTF. In nucleotides, the CDR3 is TGTGCCAGCACCTCGGGGGTCGACTATGGCTACACCTTC.

V is TRBV24-1 and J is TRBJ2-1; 9 bases are shared with TRBD1. This CDR3 has 16 amino acids. Germline lookup yields CDR1 KGHDR and CDR2 SFDVKD. Germline trimming cut 11 bases from V and 3 bases from J; bases unmatched to any gene: 13. The CDR3 region has the DNA TGTGCCATCCACGATCAAAACAGGGGGCTCTACAATGAGCAGTTCTTC. Translation: CAIHDQNRGLYNEQFF.

The chain couples TRBV7-9 to TRBJ2-1, with unresolved D. Per germline, CDR1 SEHNR and CDR2 FQNEAQ (reference sequence). The CDR3 consists of 10 residues. The ends were cut back, 5 bases at V and 10 bases at J, with 6 bases in the middle. The CDR3 DNA follows: TGTGCCAGCAGCCTACTAGAGCAGTTCTTC. It is translated as CASSLLEQFF.

The chain carries TRBV18 and TRBJ2-1; D uncertain. Trimming removed 1 base from V and 10 bases from J, with 14 bases in between. The CDR3 length is 14 residues. The germline gives CDR1 KGHSH, CDR2 LQKENI. The CDR3 loop is CASSPQETGAEQFF. The CDR3 region has the DNA TGTGCCAGCTCACCACAGGAGACTGGCGCCGAGCAGTTCTTC.

The chain joins TRBV7-3 to TRBJ2-7; D unresolved. V lost 4 bases and J lost 1, with 11 bases in between. Looked up from germline, CDR1 is SGHTA and CDR2 is FQGTGA. The CDR3 consists of 14 residues. This CDR3 reads CASSSPQPSYEQYV. The CDR3 region has the DNA TGTGCCAGCAGCTCCCCACAGCCATCCTACGAGCAGTACGTC.

V usage is TRBV4-2 and J usage is TRBJ2-3, with D possibly matching TRBD2 (5 bases). The V gene's germline CDR1 is LGHNA and CDR2 YNFKEQ. The CDR3 contains 18 residues. Trimming left V 0 bases short and J 0 bases short, with 16 bases between. For the CDR3, the DNA is TGTGCCAGCAGCCAAGACGACTACACCCTCGGAAGCACAGATACGCAGTATTTT. It codes for CASSQDDYTLGSTDTQYF.

This chain uses TRBV9 with TRBJ2-5; the D call may be TRBD1 or TRBD2 (5 bases each). The V end was cut by 0 bases, the J end by 1 base, with 13 bases between. The CDR3 has 16 amino acids. Germline V CDR1 and CDR2: SGDLS, YYNGEE. The CDR3 loop reads CASSVDSGASQETQYF. CDR3 nucleotide sequence: TGTGCCAGCAGCGTAGATTCCGGGGCTAGCCAAGAGACCCAGTACTTC.